These T cell receptor beta chains were read from a single sample in a study of blood T cells in healthy people across ages. Each CDR3 protein is one row after TCRdb ran MiXCR on the 5' RACE reads. This table holds fewer than 2 million distinct CDR3 sequences, around 42% found once. Sequencing input: blood. The receptors were sampled from a human donor in good health. Both conserved end residues are part of each CDR3. The D gene is left open where the match is weak. Where a row states a size, it is once, few, many or the class of an expanded clone; other rows omit it.

J gene: TRBJ2-1; D gene: -; CDR3 length: 13; V gene: TRBV7-2; clone size: -; CDR3 DNA: TGTGCCAGCAGCTTCAGGACGGACGATGAGCAGTTCTTC; CDR3 protein: CASSFRTDDEQFF
J gene: TRBJ1-2; D gene: TRBD1; CDR3 length: 15; V gene: TRBV9; clone size: many; CDR3 DNA: TGTGCCAGCAGCGTAGGATTGGGACAGGGCCCGGGCTACACCTTC; CDR3 protein: CASSVGLGQGPGYTF
J gene: TRBJ2-6; D gene: TRBD1; CDR3 length: 19; V gene: TRBV5-6; clone size: many; CDR3 DNA: TGTGCCAGCAGCCCGGACGGACAGGGGGCTTTCTCTGGGGCCAACGTCCTGACTTTC; CDR3 protein: CASSPDGQGAFSGANVLTF
J gene: TRBJ1-2; D gene: -; CDR3 length: 12; V gene: TRBV6-1; clone size: -; CDR3 DNA: TGTGCCAGCAGTGAATGGAAAGGGGAGAGCACCTTC; CDR3 protein: CASSEWKGESTF
J gene: TRBJ2-5; D gene: -; CDR3 length: 14; V gene: TRBV20-1; clone size: few; CDR3 DNA: TGCAGTGCTCGCGGGTATAACGACCAAGAGACCCAGTACTTC; CDR3 protein: CSARGYNDQETQYF
J gene: TRBJ1-2; D gene: TRBD1; CDR3 length: 16; V gene: TRBV28; clone size: -; CDR3 DNA: TGTGCCAGCAGTTCCCGGGACAGGGAAGATAACTATGGCTACACCTTC; CDR3 protein: CASSSRDREDNYGYTF
J gene: TRBJ2-1; D gene: -; CDR3 length: 18; V gene: TRBV7-4; clone size: -; CDR3 DNA: TGTGCCAGCAGCTTTTATTATACCCGGGACACTCTTTACAATGAGCAGTTCTTC; CDR3 protein: CASSFYYTRDTLYNEQFF
J gene: TRBJ2-6; D gene: TRBD1; CDR3 length: 16; V gene: TRBV10-3; clone size: -; CDR3 DNA: TGTGCCATCAGTGGGGACAGCGTCTCTGGGGCCAACGTCCTGACTTTC; CDR3 protein: CAISGDSVSGANVLTF
J gene: TRBJ2-1; D gene: -; CDR3 length: 14; V gene: TRBV29-1; clone size: many; CDR3 DNA: TGCAGCGTTGAAGATAGGAGAATCTACAATGAGCAGTTCTTC; CDR3 protein: CSVEDRRIYNEQFF
J gene: TRBJ2-1; D gene: -; CDR3 length: 17; V gene: TRBV4-3; clone size: many; CDR3 DNA: TGCGCCAGCAGCCAAGTAAGAGGTGTTATGTCCTACAATGAGCAGTTCTTC; CDR3 protein: CASSQVRGVMSYNEQFF
J gene: TRBJ1-2; D gene: -; CDR3 length: 14; V gene: TRBV7-4; clone size: -; CDR3 DNA: TGTGCCAGCAGCTACACGAAAACACGGCGTGGCTACACCTTC; CDR3 protein: CASSYTKTRRGYTF
J gene: TRBJ1-1; D gene: -; CDR3 length: 18; V gene: TRBV3-1; clone size: -; CDR3 DNA: TGTGCCAGCAGCCAAGCCCTGCCAGGGAGAGGAGGAAGCACTGAAGCTTTCTTT; CDR3 protein: CASSQALPGRGGSTEAFF
J gene: TRBJ1-2; D gene: TRBD1; CDR3 length: 14; V gene: TRBV6-1; clone size: -; CDR3 DNA: TGTGCCAGCAGTGAATCAGGACAGGGCAACGGCTACACCTTC; CDR3 protein: CASSESGQGNGYTF
J gene: TRBJ2-7; D gene: -; CDR3 length: 14; V gene: TRBV6-2/TRBV6-3; clone size: -; CDR3 DNA: TGTGCCAGCAGTTACATAGGATCCCTCTACGAGCAGTACTTC; CDR3 protein: CASSYIGSLYEQYF
J gene: TRBJ2-1; D gene: -; CDR3 length: 15; V gene: TRBV27; clone size: -; CDR3 DNA: TGTGCCAGCAGTTTAAGGAGAGCTTCCGACAATGAGCAGTTCTTC; CDR3 protein: CASSLRRASDNEQFF
J gene: TRBJ1-5; D gene: -; CDR3 length: 15; V gene: TRBV20-1; clone size: few; CDR3 DNA: TGCAGTGCTAGAGGTCCGGGCCTCCCTAATCAGCCCCAGCATTTT; CDR3 protein: CSARGPGLPNQPQHF
J gene: TRBJ2-3; D gene: TRBD2; CDR3 length: 17; V gene: TRBV7-9; clone size: -; CDR3 DNA: TGTGCCAGCAGACACCCCCGGGGAGGGGATGAACGAGATACGCAGTATTTT; CDR3 protein: CASRHPRGGDERDTQYF
J gene: TRBJ1-2; D gene: -; CDR3 length: 16; V gene: TRBV29-1; clone size: few; CDR3 DNA: TGCAGCGTTGAAGGTCCCGGGACCGCATCCCCCTATGGCTACACCTTC; CDR3 protein: CSVEGPGTASPYGYTF
J gene: TRBJ2-1; D gene: -; CDR3 length: 16; V gene: TRBV29-1; clone size: -; CDR3 DNA: TGCAGCGTACTAGGCCTGGACTATCAATCCTACAATGAGCAGTTCTTC; CDR3 protein: CSVLGLDYQSYNEQFF
J gene: TRBJ2-1; D gene: TRBD1; CDR3 length: 14; V gene: TRBV11-3; clone size: few; CDR3 DNA: TGTGCCAGCAGCTTTTATCAGGGGGCGAATGAGCAGTTCTTC; CDR3 protein: CASSFYQGANEQFF
J gene: TRBJ2-3; D gene: -; CDR3 length: 16; V gene: TRBV14; clone size: -; CDR3 DNA: TGTGCCAGCAGCCCCTTGGTAGACGGATTCACAGATACGCAGTATTTT; CDR3 protein: CASSPLVDGFTDTQYF
J gene: TRBJ1-4; D gene: -; CDR3 length: 13; V gene: TRBV10-3; clone size: few; CDR3 DNA: TGTGCCATCAGGGGAGCAACTAATGAAAAACTGTTTTTT; CDR3 protein: CAIRGATNEKLFF
J gene: TRBJ1-1; D gene: -; CDR3 length: 15; V gene: TRBV29-1; clone size: few; CDR3 DNA: TGCAGCGTTGAAGTAACCGGACAGATGAACACTGAAGCTTTCTTT; CDR3 protein: CSVEVTGQMNTEAFF